The T cell receptor beta chain under discussion was sequenced for a study of control samples from healthy donors and cancer patients. This CDR3 has 17 amino acids. From germline, CDR1 is KGHSH and CDR2 LQKENI. Trimming shortened V by 3 bases and J by 2 bases, and 19 bases separated the two germline ends. The repertoire was sequenced with immunoSEQ multiplex PCR; TCRdb's copy has only in-frame clones and lacks some. This sample has more than 20,000 clones, with roughly 91% found just once. This chain links TRBV18 with TRBJ1-2; possible D gene TRBD1, 5 bases. This TCR derives from a man in his forties or fifties with lung cancer. The sequenced material came from PBMCs. Here the CDR3 DNA reads TGTGCCAGCTCACCTTTCCAAGGCAGGGAGGGAAACTATGGCTACACCTTC. Translation: CASSPFQGREGNYGYTF.